This T cell receptor (beta chain) derives from a study of human T cells and chemical hapten exposure. MiXCR, run by TCRdb on the RACE reads, gives a single entry per CDR3 protein. The sample consists of about 160,000 distinct CDR3 sequences, about 30% of them appearing once. This clonotype occurred many times. Germline V gene data show CDR1 as ENHRY and CDR2 as SYGVKD. The CDR3 has 16 amino acids. V lost 5 bases, J lost 1 base, and 10 bases stayed unmatched. This sample's time point: patch test 3, about 24 weeks after DPC sensitization. The treatment was: therapeutic diphenylcyclopropenone sensitization with weekly scalp DPC.

Sequenced here: whole blood, sampled in connection with sensitization to the hapten diphenylcyclopropenone (DPC). The chain links TRBV10-3 to TRBJ1-2, with TRBD1 matching 7 bases. The receptor's source is a woman between 18 and 30 years old with alopecia areata. Some clones in this sample may be carry-over from other donors' samples. DNA for the CDR3: TGTGCCATCAGTACTGGACAGGCCCCCTTTAACTATGGCTACACCTTC. Translating gives CAISTGQAPFNYGYTF.